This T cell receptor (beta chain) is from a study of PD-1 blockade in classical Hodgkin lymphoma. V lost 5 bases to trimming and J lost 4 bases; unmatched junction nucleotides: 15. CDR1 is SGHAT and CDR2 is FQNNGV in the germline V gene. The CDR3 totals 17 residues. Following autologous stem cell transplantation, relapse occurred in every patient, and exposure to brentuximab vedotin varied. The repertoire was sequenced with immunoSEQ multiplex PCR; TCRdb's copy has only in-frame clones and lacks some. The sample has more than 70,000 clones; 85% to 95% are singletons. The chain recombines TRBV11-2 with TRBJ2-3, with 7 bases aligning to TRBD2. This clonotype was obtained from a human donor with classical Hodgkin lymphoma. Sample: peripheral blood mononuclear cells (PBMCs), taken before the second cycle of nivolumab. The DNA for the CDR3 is TGTGCCAGCAGCCATCCCCGGGGCGGGAGAGGGTCAGATACGCAGTATTTT. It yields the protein CASSHPRGGRGSDTQYF.